The 25 T cell receptor beta chains given below trace back to one sample, sequenced in a study of PD-1 blockade in classical Hodgkin lymphoma (TCRdb year 2020). The time point label for this specimen denotes: cycle 1 day 1 (C1D1), immediately before nivolumab initiation. Relapse after autologous stem cell transplantation had occurred in all trial patients, and cohorts A, B and C were distinguished by prior brentuximab vedotin exposure. To prepare the library, the immunoSEQ multiplex PCR assay was applied. Here the immuneACCESS table is served through TCRdb, limited to in-frame sequences with V and J called. Missing clones are a known gap in these copies; in checked studies unresolved V genes cover under half, and the rest lacks a known reason. The sample data list approximately 37,000 clones, and around 80% of these were observed just once. The ten largest clonotypes hold under 15% of the sample.

Specimen: peripheral blood mononuclear cells (PBMCs), collected at baseline. The receptors were gathered from a human donor with classical Hodgkin lymphoma.

This clone was detected a few times. The chain links TRBV18 to TRBJ1-5; perhaps TRBD1 as D (5 bases). Germline V gene lookup returns CDR1 KGHSH and CDR2 LQKENI. V was clipped by 3 bases and J by 0 bases, with 9 bases between them. This CDR3 has 15 amino acids. The CDR3 loop reads CASSPTGDSNQPQHF. In DNA, the CDR3 is TGTGCCAGCTCACCGACGGGGGATAGCAATCAGCCCCAGCATTTT.

The V and J genes are TRBV5-1 and TRBJ2-1, with D possibly matching TRBD1 (6 bases). Germline CDR1 is SGHRS and CDR2 is YFSETQ. V was shortened by 7 bases and J by 1 base, with 12 bases between the two germline ends. The CDR3 is 14 residues long. CDR3 coding DNA: TGCGCCAGCTACAGGGATGGATCCTACAATGAGCAGTTCTTC. This codes for CASYRDGSYNEQFF. Looking up the rest from reference TRBV5-1 and TRBJ2-1 gives the full variable domain: KAGVTQTPRYLIKTRGQQVTLSCSPISGHRSVSWYQQTPGQGLQFLFEYFSETQRNKGNFPGRFSGRQFSNSRSEMNVSTLELGDSALYLCASYRDGSYNEQFFGPGTRLTVL.

This clone was detected only a few times. V usage is TRBV6-6 and J usage is TRBJ2-1; D is undetermined. Deletions cut 0 bases from V and 1 base from J, with 7 bases between. CDR3 length: 15 amino acids. Germline V gene lookup returns CDR1 MNHNY and CDR2 SVGAGI (reference sequence). The CDR3 is CASSYSRPSYNEQFF. The CDR3 region has the DNA TGTGCCAGCAGTTACTCGCGGCCTTCCTACAATGAGCAGTTCTTC.

The chain links TRBV7-6 to TRBJ2-2; D remains ambiguous. CDR1 and CDR2 from the germline V gene are SGHVS and FNYEAQ. V was cut by 5 bases and J by 5 bases, with 6 bases left in between. This CDR3 region has 12 residues. DNA of the CDR3: TGTGCCAGCAGCACGGCGACCGGGGAGCTGTTTTTT. It translates to CASSTATGELFF.

The CDR3 spells CASGRTGRNEQFF. As DNA, the CDR3 is TGTGCCAGCGGCCGGACAGGGAGGAATGAGCAGTTCTTC. This chain connects TRBV5-8 to TRBJ2-1, with 8 bases aligning to TRBD1. Germline-derived CDR1 and CDR2 are SGHTS and YDEGEE. V lost 7 bases, J lost 7 bases, and 7 bases stayed unmatched. CDR3 length: 13 amino acids. Combining the CDR3 with reference TRBV5-8 and TRBJ2-1 gives the whole variable domain EAGVTQSPTHLIKTRGQQATLRCSPISGHTSVYWYQQALGLGLQFLLWYDEGEERNRGNFPPRFSGRQFPNYSSELNVNALELEDSALYLCASGRTGRNEQFFGPGTRLTVL.

This clone was seen just once. V gene TRBV6-7 combines with J gene TRBJ2-2; D is possibly TRBD2 (6 bases). TRBV6-7 is an ORF, with its function uncertain. Trimming removed 2 bases from V and 2 bases from J, with 15 bases in between. This CDR3 has 17 residues. CDR3 sequence: CASSYGIGTPNTGELFF. CDR3 in DNA: TGTGCCAGCAGTTACGGAATAGGGACTCCAAACACCGGGGAGCTGTTTTTT.

Note on this clone: One end of the junction varies from germline; a read error may be responsible. The same CDR3 is also encoded by other DNA sequences in this sample. This chain links TRBV16 with TRBJ1-1; the D is unclear. Germline V gene lookup returns CDR1 KGHSY and CDR2 FQNENV. CDR3 length equals 12 residues. CDR3 protein: CASSLQNTEAFF. The CDR3 coding sequence is TGTGCCAGCAGCCTACAGAACACTGAAGCTTTCTTC.

This chain uses TRBV10-1 with TRBJ2-2, with 9 nucleotides matching TRBD1. J was trimmed by 6 bases and V by 4 bases; bases with no gene match: 12. CDR1 and CDR2 from the germline V gene are WNHNN and SYGVQD (reference sequence). The CDR3 is 17 amino acids. Here the CDR3 DNA reads TGCGCCAGCAGTGCAAGCCGGGACAGGGCATCGGCCGGGGAGCTGTTTTTT. Its protein product is CASSASRDRASAGELFF.

The chain employs TRBV10-3 and TRBJ2-3; 11 bases map to TRBD2. The CDR3 loop spans 16 amino acids. The trim removed 7 bases at V and 2 bases at J, leaving 8 bases unmatched. Germline V gene sequence: CDR1 ENHRY, CDR2 SYGVKD. The CDR3 reads CAINSELAGATDTQYF. The DNA for the CDR3 is TGTGCCATCAACAGCGAACTAGCGGGGGCCACAGATACGCAGTATTTT.

J is TRBJ1-6 and V is TRBV5-1; possible D gene TRBD1, 6 bases. The V and J ends lost 2 bases and 10 bases respectively, with 16 bases between them. CDR3 length equals 15 residues. CDR1 SGHRS and CDR2 YFSETQ come from the germline V gene. In nucleotides, the CDR3 is TGCGCCAGCAGCTTCCGTGGGGGGGCAGAATCACCCCTCCACTTT. Translation gives CASSFRGGAESPLHF. The variable domain in full, completed from reference TRBV5-1 and TRBJ1-6, reads KAGVTQTPRYLIKTRGQQVTLSCSPISGHRSVSWYQQTPGQGLQFLFEYFSETQRNKGNFPGRFSGRQFSNSRSEMNVSTLELGDSALYLCASSFRGGAESPLHFGNGTRLTVT.

This chain connects TRBV29-1 to TRBJ2-2, with D perhaps TRBD2 (6 bases). CDR1 and CDR2 (germline): SQVTM, ANQGSEA. The CDR3 consists of 14 residues. V was trimmed by 3 bases and J by 4 bases, leaving 12 bases between them. CDR3 in amino acids: CSVDMGGGTGELFF. CDR3 DNA sequence: TGCAGCGTTGACATGGGGGGAGGCACCGGGGAGCTGTTTTTT.

The genes are TRBV18 and TRBJ1-2; 8 bases fit TRBD1. This CDR3 has 13 residues. V dropped 3 bases and J dropped 5; count of bases not matched to a gene: 2. Per the germline V gene, CDR1 is KGHSH and CDR2 is LQKENI. CDR3: CASSPGQEYGYTF. The CDR3 nucleotides read TGTGCCAGCTCACCGGGACAGGAGTATGGCTACACCTTC.

This clone was observed once. The chain is built from TRBV7-2 and TRBJ2-7; no definite D call. The CDR3 spans 15 residues. Germline lookup yields CDR1 SGHTA and CDR2 FQGNSA. V lost 1 base and J 0 bases, leaving 10 bases between the germline ends. The CDR3, as DNA: TGTGCCAGCAGCTTAGGGCCGATCAGCTCCTACGAGCAGTACTTC. Translating gives CASSLGPISSYEQYF.

This chain links TRBV6-6 with TRBJ1-3; D might be TRBD1 (5 bases). Germline V CDR1 and CDR2: MNHNY, SVGAGI (reference sequence). V lost 4 bases and J 4 bases, leaving 14 bases between the germline ends. The CDR3 is 15 residues long. CDR3 residues: CASSSGTPRGNTIYF. In nucleotides, the CDR3 is TGTGCCAGCAGTTCCGGGACCCCAAGAGGAAACACCATATATTTT.

The chain uses TRBV5-4 and TRBJ2-3; 7 bases fit TRBD2. The CDR3 extends over 16 amino acids. The V gene's germline CDR1 is SGHNT and CDR2 YYREEE (reference sequence). Losses at the gene ends were 4 bases for V and 1 base for J; bases not matched to a gene: 9. CDR3 bases: TGTGCCAGCAGCGCCGCAGGACTAGTTGGCACAGATACGCAGTATTTT. Translation gives CASSAAGLVGTDTQYF.

The chain recombines TRBV27 with TRBJ1-5; no clear D. Germline CDR1 MNHEY, CDR2 SMNVEV (reference sequence). The CDR3 runs to 14 residues. V gave up 4 bases and J gave up 4 bases, with 11 bases separating them. The DNA for the CDR3 is TGTGCCAGCAGTTCATACAGTTTTAATCAGCCCCAGCATTTT. Amino acids: CASSSYSFNQPQHF.

This rearrangement joins TRBV7-3 to TRBJ2-7, with a tentative D call TRBD2 (5 bases). The germline V gene has CDR1 SGHTA and CDR2 FQGTGA. V was trimmed by 3 bases and J by 9 bases, leaving 15 bases between them. CDR3 length: 13 amino acids. DNA for the CDR3: TGTGCCAGCAGCTTCTCAGAGGGTGGAGCGCAGTACTTC. It is translated as CASSFSEGGAQYF.

A word on this clone: Other DNA sequences in this sample translate to the same CDR3. The chain combines TRBV9 with TRBJ2-3, with TRBD2 matching over 15 bases. There are 16 residues in the CDR3. V lost 3 bases, J lost 6 bases, and 5 bases stayed unmatched. Germline CDR1 SGDLS, CDR2 YYNGEE. CDR3 sequence reads: CASSAGLAGGGDTQYF. In DNA, the CDR3 is TGTGCCAGCAGCGCGGGACTAGCGGGGGGTGGGGATACGCAGTATTTT.

This clone was recorded only once. This rearrangement joins TRBV7-2 to TRBJ2-2; no clear D gene. Germline CDR1 and CDR2: SGHTA and FQGNSA. The CDR3 runs to 15 residues. V was shortened by 7 bases and J by 5 bases, with 17 bases between the two germline ends. For the CDR3, the DNA is TGTGCCAGCACCTTCCCCTTCGTTGCGACCGGGGAGCTGTTTTTT. Residues: CASTFPFVATGELFF.

The V and J genes are TRBV7-2 and TRBJ1-2, with unresolved D. The germline V and J ends were trimmed by 1 base and 4 bases, with 10 bases remaining between them. This CDR3 contains 14 residues. Germline V gene lookup returns CDR1 SGHTA and CDR2 FQGNSA. As DNA, the CDR3 is TGTGCCAGCAGCTTAGAGGCGGGTCCCTATGGCTACACCTTC. This encodes CASSLEAGPYGYTF.

Turning to this clone: Given a far larger clone just one base away, this is likely a sequencing read error. The identical CDR3 is also encoded by other nucleotide sequences in the sample. This CDR3 is CASSQEMAYTEAFF. Written as DNA, the CDR3 is TGCGCCAGCAGCCAAGAGATGGCATACACTGAGGCTTTCTTT. This chain links TRBV4-1 with TRBJ1-1; D is unresolved. The CDR3 is 14 residues long. Germline lookup yields CDR1 MGHRA and CDR2 YSYEKL.

The chain is built from TRBV29-1 and TRBJ2-7; 11 bases match TRBD1. V dropped 4 bases and J dropped 0; count of bases not matched to a gene: 2. The germline gives CDR1 SQVTM, CDR2 ANQGSEA. The CDR3 is 14 amino acids. The CDR3 reads CSVVGQGASYEQYF. CDR3 coding DNA: TGCAGCGTTGTCGGACAGGGGGCCTCCTACGAGCAGTACTTC.

This sequence joins TRBV25-1 and TRBJ2-7; D is possibly TRBD2 (6 bases). Trimming stripped 2 bases from V and 3 bases from J, with 23 bases between. The CDR3 covers 18 residues. Germline CDR1 reads MGHDK; CDR2 reads SYGVNS. This chain's CDR3 is CASSEGDQEGIPRYEQYF. The CDR3 DNA is TGTGCCAGCAGTGAAGGGGATCAGGAGGGAATCCCTCGCTACGAGCAGTACTTC.

This chain joins TRBV6-6 and TRBJ2-7; D remains unclear. The V gene's germline CDR1 is MNHNY and CDR2 SVGAGI (reference sequence). Trimming pared 8 bases from V and 1 base from J, leaving 18 bases between. The CDR3 sequence is 15 residues long. The chain's CDR3 is CASSPIGEKSYEQYF. CDR3 bases: TGTGCCAGCTCCCCGATTGGGGAAAAATCCTACGAGCAGTACTTC.

This chain joins TRBV5-1 and TRBJ2-1; D is unclear. The V and J ends lost 0 bases and 10 bases respectively, with 8 bases between them. The germline gives CDR1 SGHRS, CDR2 YFSETQ. This CDR3 is 12 amino acids long. The CDR3 sequence: CASSLADPEQFF. Here the CDR3 DNA reads TGCGCCAGCAGCTTGGCAGATCCAGAGCAGTTCTTC.